The 31 T cell receptor beta chains presented below share a single source sample, sequenced in a study of blood T cells in healthy people across ages. The authors ran a second PCR of 7 to 11 cycles using a sample-barcoded 5' primer and a J-beta primer mix. Via MiXCR, TCRdb re-called the 5' RACE reads, giving one row per CDR3 protein. The sample has 1.5 million to 1.8 million distinct CDR3 sequences, approximately 43% seen once. The sample taken for sequencing was blood. These receptors were collected from a woman under 30 in good health.

J is TRBJ1-1 and V is TRBV6-5; D is unclear. V was clipped by 6 bases and J by 12 bases, with 17 bases between them. CDR1 and CDR2 (germline): MNHEY, SVGAGI. The CDR3 loop spans 12 amino acids. The CDR3 DNA reads as TGTGCCAGCAGCCCTTCGGAACGTGCAACTTTCTTT. This codes for CASSPSERATFF.

V and J are TRBV29-1 and TRBJ1-1; D is possibly TRBD1 (5 bases). With 6 bases removed from V and 1 base from J, the gap between germline ends came to 21 bases. Looked up from germline, CDR1 is SQVTM and CDR2 is ANQGSEA. This CDR3 spans 16 amino acids. CDR3 coding DNA: TGCAGCGTCGCCCCGGGGTGGGGGATGACGAACACTGAAGCTTTCTTT. Protein sequence: CSVAPGWGMTNTEAFF.

This clonotype was counted at least ten times. The genes are TRBV5-5 and TRBJ2-7; TRBD2 might be the D (6 bases). Germline V gene sequence: CDR1 SGHKS, CDR2 YYEKEE (reference sequence). V was clipped by 4 bases and J by 0 bases, with 14 bases between them. This CDR3 has 15 residues. Written as DNA, the CDR3 is TGTGCCAGCAGCCGGGGAATAGCGGCCTCCTACGAGCAGTACTTC. This translates into CASSRGIAASYEQYF.

The V gene is TRBV4-1, the J gene TRBJ2-4; no clear D. The J call is in doubt because the DNA end fits TRBJ2-7 better. CDR3 size: 12 residues. Germline V CDR1 and CDR2: MGHRA, YSYEKL. CDR3 nucleotides: TGCGCCAGCAACACACGAAACTACGAGCAGTACTTC. The encoded protein is CASNTRNYEQYF.

Only a few counts were recorded for this clonotype. V and J are TRBV6-2 or TRBV6-3 and TRBJ2-1; 11 nucleotides align to TRBD2. The CDR3 length is 17 residues. V lost 6 bases and J lost 6; bases outside the gene matches: 13. From germline, CDR1 is MNHEY and CDR2 SVGEGT. In DNA, the CDR3 is TGTGCCAGCAGCCCCCCGTTAGCGGGAGGGCCTCTCAATGAGCAGTTCTTC. Translating gives CASSPPLAGGPLNEQFF.

This clonotype has only one observation. This rearrangement joins TRBV7-2 to TRBJ2-3, with TRBD2 matching over 13 bases. The CDR3 extends over 16 amino acids. CDR1 is SGHTA, CDR2 FQGNSA, per germline. The V gene end was trimmed by 2 bases and the J gene end by 7 bases; junction bases not matched to a gene: 6. The CDR3 coding sequence is TGTGCCAGCAGCTTAAGGGGACTAGCGGGGCGAAATACGCAGTATTTT. Its protein is CASSLRGLAGRNTQYF.

This clonotype occurred a few times. V usage is TRBV27 and J usage is TRBJ1-2; D is unresolved. V was shortened by 2 bases and J by 4 bases, with 17 bases between the two germline ends. Germline V gene data show CDR1 as MNHEY and CDR2 as SMNVEV (reference sequence). This CDR3 is built from 16 residues. The CDR3 sequence is CASSLLDGKDIYGYTF. The CDR3 region has the DNA TGTGCCAGCAGTTTACTGGACGGGAAAGATATCTATGGCTACACCTTC.

Only a few counts were recorded for this clonotype. A much larger clone is a single base away; this may be a read error. The gene calls are TRBV7-8 and TRBJ1-2; the D is unclear. V lost 5 bases and J 5 bases, leaving 12 bases between the germline ends. The CDR3 consists of 13 residues. The germline CDR1 and CDR2 sequences are SGHVS and FQNEAQ. This chain's CDR3 is CASSRTKFYGYTF. CDR3 sequence (DNA): TGTGCCAGCAGCCGCACCAAATTTTATGGCTACACCTTC.

This clonotype was recorded many times. The V and J genes are TRBV29-1 and TRBJ2-7; D unclear. There are 15 residues in the CDR3. Germline V CDR1 and CDR2: SQVTM, ANQGSEA. The ends were cut back, 3 bases at V and 1 base at J, with 16 bases in the middle. The CDR3 protein is CSVEGSGPNSYEQYF. In DNA form, the CDR3 reads TGCAGCGTTGAGGGGTCCGGACCAAATTCCTACGAGCAGTACTTC.

This clonotype has a handful of counts. This chain links TRBV15 with TRBJ2-5, with D perhaps TRBD1 (5 bases). The CDR3 contains 14 residues. Per the germline V gene, CDR1 is LNHNV and CDR2 is YYDKDF (reference sequence). V dropped 2 bases and J dropped 6 bases, with 13 bases sitting between them. CDR3: CATSRTQGEQTQYF. CDR3 sequence (DNA): TGTGCCACCAGCAGAACTCAGGGTGAACAGACCCAGTACTTC.

This clonotype was seen a single time. V and J are TRBV20-1 and TRBJ2-1; 8 nucleotides match TRBD2. CDR3 length equals 13 residues. Germline V lookup: CDR1 DFQATT, CDR2 SNEGSKA (reference sequence). With V trimmed by 0 bases and J by 13 bases, 8 bases remained unmatched. The CDR3 loop reads CSARDSRGGTQFF. The CDR3, as DNA: TGCAGTGCTAGAGATTCTCGGGGGGGGACCCAGTTCTTC.

This clonotype was counted a few times. This rearrangement joins TRBV7-2 to TRBJ2-6; D gene uncertain. V lost 3 bases and J lost 4, with 10 bases in between. CDR1 is SGHTA, CDR2 FQGNSA, per germline. The CDR3 is made up of 15 amino acids. This CDR3 reads CASSFGSTGANVLTF. CDR3 nucleotide sequence: TGTGCCAGCAGCTTTGGAAGTACCGGGGCCAACGTCCTGACTTTC.

The chain combines TRBV19 with TRBJ2-7; 7 bases agree with TRBD2. V dropped 5 bases and J dropped 0; count of bases not matched to a gene: 7. The CDR3 totals 15 residues. Germline V gene data show CDR1 as LNHDA and CDR2 as SQIVND (reference sequence). Written as DNA, the CDR3 is TGTGCCAGTAGTCATGCAGCGGGGAGCTCCTACGAGCAGTACTTC. Its translation is CASSHAAGSSYEQYF.

The rearrangement links TRBV11-2 to TRBJ1-2, with TRBD1 as a possible D gene (6 bases). CDR3 length equals 16 residues. The V end was cut by 0 bases, the J end by 8 bases, with 19 bases between. The germline CDR1 and CDR2 sequences are SGHAT and FQNNGV. CDR3 residues: CASSLEILQGRGGYTF. In DNA form, the CDR3 reads TGTGCCAGCAGCTTAGAGATATTACAGGGTCGTGGAGGCTACACCTTC.

For this clonotype: At one boundary the junction diverges from the germline segment, which might be a read error. The chain couples TRBV7-8 to TRBJ2-1; 9 bases agree with TRBD2. Germline V gives CDR1 SGHVS, CDR2 FQNEAQ. There are 16 residues in the CDR3. The CDR3 is CTSINPGLALLETQFF. CDR3 sequence (DNA): TGTACCAGCATCAACCCGGGACTAGCTCTCCTTGAGACCCAGTTCTTC.

This clonotype came up a few times. The gene calls are TRBV4-3 and TRBJ1-5; 7 bases line up with TRBD1. The V and J ends lost 1 base and 7 bases, in that order; junction bases with no gene match: 7. CDR1 and CDR2 from the germline V gene are LGHNA and YSLEER. The CDR3 sequence is 15 residues long. The CDR3 DNA sequence: TGCGCCAGCAGCCAAGCCCTTCAGGGGGGGCAGCCCCAGCATTTT. Protein: CASSQALQGGQPQHF.

The J gene is TRBJ1-4, the V gene TRBV12-3 or TRBV12-4; no clear D gene. The CDR3 loop spans 14 amino acids. V gave up 3 bases and J gave up 4 bases, with 9 bases separating them. CDR3 loop: CASSFVPVNEKLFF. Written as DNA, the CDR3 is TGTGCCAGCAGTTTTGTGCCAGTTAATGAAAAACTGTTTTTT.

The table lists this clonotype with a few counts. The genes are TRBV19 and TRBJ1-2; 9 positions agree with TRBD1. CDR1 LNHDA and CDR2 SQIVND come from the germline V gene (reference sequence). The CDR3 is 14 amino acids. V shed 7 bases and J 5 bases; nucleotides not matched to a gene: 8. The CDR3 sequence is CASNPGQGDYGYTF. The CDR3 DNA reads TGTGCCAGTAACCCGGGACAGGGAGATTATGGCTACACCTTC.

The chain combines TRBV29-1 with TRBJ2-1; possibly TRBD1 for D (5 bases). V lost 6 bases and J 3 bases, leaving 18 bases between the germline ends. The CDR3 contains 15 residues. Per the germline V gene, CDR1 is SQVTM and CDR2 is ANQGSEA. The CDR3 reads CSVSEDKDSYNEQFF. The CDR3 bases are TGCAGCGTCTCCGAGGACAAGGATAGCTACAATGAGCAGTTCTTC.

The DNA of the CDR3 is TGCAGCGTTGGGCGCGGGACTCCGTTTTCCAATGAGCAGTACTTC. Translated: CSVGRGTPFSNEQYF. The V gene is TRBV29-1, the J gene TRBJ2-7, with a weak D call TRBD2 (6 bases). V gave up 4 bases and J gave up 7 bases, with 23 bases separating them. The CDR3 spans 15 residues. The germline CDR1 and CDR2 sequences are SQVTM and ANQGSEA.

The V and J genes are TRBV28 and TRBJ2-1, with D possibly being TRBD1 or TRBD2 (5 bases each). In germline, CDR1 is MDHEN, CDR2 SYDVKM. This CDR3 contains 12 residues. V lost 7 bases to trimming and J lost 6 bases, with 10 bases between them. CDR3 region: CASMGRVNEQFF. CDR3 DNA sequence: TGTGCCAGCATGGGGCGGGTCAATGAGCAGTTCTTC.

The rearrangement joins TRBV27 to TRBJ2-3, with D possibly being TRBD2 (6 bases). V lost 1 base and J lost 6, with 11 bases in between. Per germline, CDR1 MNHEY and CDR2 SMNVEV (reference sequence). The CDR3 runs 14 residues. The CDR3 DNA reads as TGTGCCAGCAGTTTATACCGGGAGACCGATACGCAGTATTTT. The encoded protein is CASSLYRETDTQYF.

J is TRBJ2-5 and V is TRBV7-2; TRBD1 matches at 10 bases. Germline loops: CDR1 SGHTA, CDR2 FQGNSA. The junction had 10 bases not matched to a gene; V was cut back by 5 bases and J by 4 bases. There are 16 residues in the CDR3. The CDR3 is CASSIPGQGLLETQYF. CDR3 nucleotides: TGTGCCAGCAGCATACCGGGACAGGGGCTTTTAGAGACCCAGTACTTC.

With regard to this clonotype: A read error may be the cause here, since a much bigger clone is one base away. The chain employs TRBV9 and TRBJ2-3; D tentatively reads TRBD1 or TRBD2 (5 bases each). Between the trimmed V and J ends, which lost 0 bases and 2 bases, there was a span of 13 bases. The CDR3 runs to 16 residues. Germline CDR1 reads SGDLS; CDR2 reads YYNGEE. CDR3 sequence: CASSVGGRAVTDTQYF. The CDR3 DNA sequence: TGTGCCAGCAGCGTAGGGGGACGAGCGGTCACAGATACGCAGTATTTT.

The chain has TRBV10-3 and TRBJ2-5; TRBD2 aligns across 9 bases. Germline trimming cut 2 bases from V and 4 bases from J; bases unmatched to any gene: 5. The CDR3 is made up of 15 amino acids. Germline CDR1 reads ENHRY; CDR2 reads SYGVKD. CDR3 loop: CAISEVAGVVETQYF. The CDR3 nucleotides are TGTGCCATCAGTGAGGTAGCGGGAGTGGTAGAGACCCAGTACTTC.

There are a few counts of this clonotype. The chain joins TRBV29-1 to TRBJ1-1, with unresolved D. Germline values: CDR1 SQVTM, CDR2 ANQGSEA. Trimming pared 1 base from V and 2 bases from J, leaving 14 bases between. This CDR3 is 15 amino acids long. This CDR3 reads CSVEGRRESNTEAFF. The CDR3 DNA follows: TGCAGCGTTGAAGGGAGACGGGAATCTAACACTGAAGCTTTCTTT.

The chain employs TRBV7-2 and TRBJ1-2, with TRBD1 as a possible D gene (6 bases). The germline V and J ends were trimmed by 1 base and 6 bases, with 18 bases remaining between them. The germline gives CDR1 SGHTA, CDR2 FQGNSA. CDR3 length equals 16 residues. CDR3 in DNA: TGTGCCAGCAGCTTAGAGATTGGGGGGCGCAGGGATGGCTACACCTTC. It yields the protein CASSLEIGGRRDGYTF.

This clonotype has just a few counts. This chain joins TRBV12-3 or TRBV12-4 and TRBJ2-3; the D is unclear. With 3 bases removed from V and 2 bases from J, the gap between germline ends came to 6 bases. The CDR3 covers 13 residues. The CDR3 DNA reads as TGTGCCAGCAGTTTGAGGATCACAGATACGCAGTATTTT. It codes for CASSLRITDTQYF.

The gene calls are TRBV7-9 and TRBJ2-3; 11 bases map to TRBD1. The CDR3 runs 15 residues. Germline CDR1 is SEHNR and CDR2 is FQNEAQ (reference sequence). The V and J ends lost 10 bases and 4 bases, in that order; junction bases with no gene match: 10. CDR3 in amino acids: CATRDPGQGADTQYF. DNA of the CDR3: TGTGCCACCCGAGACCCGGGACAGGGGGCAGATACGCAGTATTTT.

This clonotype appeared a single time. V and J are TRBV16 and TRBJ1-1, with unresolved D. This CDR3 region has 12 residues. Between the trimmed V and J ends, which lost 0 bases and 9 bases, there was a span of 8 bases. The germline V gene encodes CDR1 KGHSY and CDR2 FQNENV. The CDR3 sequence: CASSQSTEKAFF. In nucleotides, the CDR3 is TGTGCCAGCAGCCAATCGACGGAGAAAGCTTTCTTT.

This clonotype occurred a few times. This chain uses TRBV6-2 or TRBV6-3 with TRBJ2-5; possible D gene TRBD1, 6 bases. The CDR3 is 14 amino acids. CDR1 and CDR2 from the germline V gene are MNHEY and SVGEGT. Trimming took 0 bases from V and 6 from J, leaving 11 bases between them. For the CDR3, the DNA is TGTGCCAGCAGTTACTCCGGACAGAGACAGACCCAGTACTTC. This translates into CASSYSGQRQTQYF.